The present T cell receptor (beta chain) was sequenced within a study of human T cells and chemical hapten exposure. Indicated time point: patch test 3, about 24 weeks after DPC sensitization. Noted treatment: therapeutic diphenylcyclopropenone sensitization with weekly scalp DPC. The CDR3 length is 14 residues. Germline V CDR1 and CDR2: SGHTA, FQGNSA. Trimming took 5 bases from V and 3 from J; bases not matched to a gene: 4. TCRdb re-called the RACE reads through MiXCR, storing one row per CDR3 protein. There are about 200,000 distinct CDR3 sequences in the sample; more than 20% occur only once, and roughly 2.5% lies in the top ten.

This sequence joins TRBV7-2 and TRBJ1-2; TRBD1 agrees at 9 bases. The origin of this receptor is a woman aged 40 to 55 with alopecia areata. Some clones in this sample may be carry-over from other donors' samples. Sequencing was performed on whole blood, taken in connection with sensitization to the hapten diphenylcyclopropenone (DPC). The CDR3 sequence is CASSQGQGYYGYTF. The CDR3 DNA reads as TGTGCCAGCAGCCAGGGACAGGGATACTATGGCTACACCTTC.